This entry lists 19 T cell receptor beta chains sequenced from one sample in a study of CD8 T cells in ankylosing spondylitis. TCRdb re-called the 5' RACE reads through MiXCR, storing one row per CDR3 protein. The sample contains roughly 670,000 distinct CDR3 sequences, around 19% of which appear only once. No antigens are known for them. Study-wide results and caveats: A TCR beta motif of eight highly homologous variants appeared characteristic of ankylosing spondylitis blood.

What was sequenced was blood, either unsorted or a sorted T cell fraction (not recorded which). All receptors derive from a male donor with ankylosing spondylitis.

This clonotype was counted at least ten times. The chain employs TRBV28 and TRBJ2-1; 8 positions match TRBD2. The CDR3 covers 16 residues. J was trimmed by 6 bases and V by 6 bases; bases with no gene match: 13. Germline CDR1 MDHEN, CDR2 SYDVKM. The CDR3 DNA is TGTGCCAGCAGCCCCCGGCCCGGACTAGCTTTCAATGAGCAGTTCTTC. Translating gives CASSPRPGLAFNEQFF.

The chain couples TRBV29-1 to TRBJ2-7, with D unresolved. The ends were cut back, 3 bases at V and 2 bases at J, with 11 bases in the middle. CDR1 is SQVTM, CDR2 ANQGSEA, per germline. This CDR3 is built from 13 residues. In nucleotides, the CDR3 is TGCAGCGTTGAGGGTCCAGACGCCTACGAGCAGTACTTC. Translation gives CSVEGPDAYEQYF.

The genes are TRBV5-1 and TRBJ1-2; D might be TRBD1 (6 bases). V was pared by 2 bases and J by 4 bases, with 12 bases between. The CDR3 is 14 residues long. CDR1 SGHRS and CDR2 YFSETQ come from the germline V gene. In DNA, the CDR3 is TGCGCCAGCAGCTTTGGGGGGGCCTCCTATGGCTACACCTTC. Encoded protein: CASSFGGASYGYTF.

A few counts support this clonotype. The J gene is TRBJ2-7, the V gene TRBV12-3 or TRBV12-4; D might be TRBD1 (5 bases). V gave up 6 bases and J gave up 4 bases, with 13 bases separating them. This CDR3 has 13 amino acids. DNA of the CDR3: TGTGCCAGCAGGGGAATTGGACATTACGAGCAGTACTTC. Protein sequence: CASRGIGHYEQYF.

This clonotype was detected a few times. The V and J genes are TRBV20-1 and TRBJ1-1, with 7 bases fitting TRBD1. CDR3 length equals 12 residues. V lost 1 base and J lost 13; bases outside the gene matches: 9. CDR1 is DFQATT, CDR2 SNEGSKA, per germline (reference sequence). The CDR3 reads CSARVPMQGDFF. The CDR3 coding sequence is TGCAGTGCTAGAGTCCCGATGCAGGGGGATTTCTTT.

This clonotype has only a few counts. V and J are TRBV12-3 or TRBV12-4 and TRBJ1-1; D unclear. This CDR3 has 14 residues. Trimming shortened V by 2 bases and J by 1 base, and 8 bases separated the two germline ends. The CDR3 sequence is CASSLWGPNTEAFF. DNA for the CDR3: TGTGCCAGCAGTTTATGGGGTCCGAACACTGAAGCTTTCTTT.

This clonotype was seen at least ten times. The CDR3 DNA sequence: TGTGCCAGCAGTTTAAGCCGAGGGGAGACCCAGTACTTC. Translated: CASSLSRGETQYF. The chain employs TRBV6-4 and TRBJ2-5; maybe TRBD2 (5 bases). The CDR3 is made up of 13 amino acids. From germline, CDR1 is MRHNA and CDR2 SNTAGT. V was clipped by 5 bases and J by 5 bases, with 12 bases between them.

Only a few counts were recorded for this clonotype. The V gene is TRBV6-1, the J gene TRBJ1-1; 8 bases align to TRBD1. This CDR3 is 14 amino acids long. Per the germline V gene, CDR1 is MNHNS and CDR2 is SASEGT. The trim removed 4 bases at V and 3 bases at J, leaving 4 bases unmatched. The DNA for the CDR3 is TGTGCCAGCAGTGCAGGGGGCAGCGACACTGAAGCTTTCTTT. It codes for CASSAGGSDTEAFF.

Ten or more counts support this clonotype. This CDR3 is CSAPSSYNEQFF. The CDR3 DNA follows: TGCAGTGCCCCTAGCTCCTACAATGAGCAGTTCTTC. This rearrangement joins TRBV20-1 to TRBJ2-1, with no clear D. Germline CDR1 DFQATT, CDR2 SNEGSKA (reference sequence). CDR3 length: 12 residues. Trimming shortened V by 6 bases and J by 0 bases, and 6 bases separated the two germline ends.

This chain connects TRBV24-1 to TRBJ2-1; D unclear. The V and J ends lost 5 bases and 0 bases respectively, with 16 bases between them. The V gene's germline CDR1 is KGHDR and CDR2 SFDVKD. The CDR3 consists of 17 residues. Here the CDR3 DNA reads TGTGCCACCAGTGGGCCGCTAACTGGGAACTCCTACAATGAGCAGTTCTTC. Translating gives CATSGPLTGNSYNEQFF.

The J gene is TRBJ1-6, the V gene TRBV30; the D gene is possibly TRBD1 (5 bases). Germline CDR1 GTSNPN, CDR2 SVGIG (reference sequence). The CDR3 length is 15 residues. The V gene lost 2 bases and the J gene lost 7 bases, with 15 bases spanning the gap. The CDR3 is CAWSTLTGRNSPLHF. The CDR3 nucleotides read TGTGCCTGGAGTACTCTCACGGGACGGAATTCACCCCTCCACTTT.

The chain couples TRBV2 to TRBJ1-2, with 9 positions matching TRBD1. V lost 6 bases to trimming and J lost 0 bases; unmatched junction nucleotides: 2. The CDR3 sequence is 14 residues long. Germline values: CDR1 SNHLY, CDR2 FYNNEI. DNA for the CDR3: TGTGCCAGCAGGGACAGGGGAGCTAACTATGGCTACACCTTC. Amino acid sequence: CASRDRGANYGYTF.

This clonotype was picked up a small number of times. The chain is built from TRBV6-1 and TRBJ2-5, with D perhaps matching TRBD1 (6 bases). V lost 7 bases, J lost 1 base, and 13 bases lay in between. Looked up from germline, CDR1 is MNHNS and CDR2 is SASEGT. The CDR3 loop spans 14 amino acids. The CDR3 sequence is CASISNRVQETQYF. The CDR3 region has the DNA TGTGCCAGCATCTCAAACAGGGTCCAAGAGACCCAGTACTTC.

This clonotype has just a few counts. V and J are TRBV5-1 and TRBJ1-1, with TRBD1 as a possible D gene (5 bases). The V end lost 1 base, the J end lost 11 bases, and 12 bases lay between the germline ends. The CDR3 totals 12 residues. The germline CDR1 and CDR2 sequences are SGHRS and YFSETQ. Here the CDR3 reads CASSLLGGTAFF. CDR3 DNA sequence: TGCGCCAGCAGCTTGCTTGGGGGGACCGCTTTCTTT. The whole variable domain, remainder taken from reference TRBV5-1 and TRBJ1-1, is KAGVTQTPRYLIKTRGQQVTLSCSPISGHRSVSWYQQTPGQGLQFLFEYFSETQRNKGNFPGRFSGRQFSNSRSEMNVSTLELGDSALYLCASSLLGGTAFFGQGTRLTVV.

The chain carries TRBV5-1 and TRBJ2-1; tentative D call: TRBD1 (6 bases). CDR3 size: 15 residues. Germline V lookup: CDR1 SGHRS, CDR2 YFSETQ. V lost 0 bases and J 2 bases, leaving 9 bases between the germline ends. The CDR3 spells CASSLEGVTYNEQFF. The CDR3 nucleotides read TGCGCCAGCAGCTTGGAGGGGGTGACCTACAATGAGCAGTTCTTC. The whole variable domain, filled in from reference TRBV5-1 and TRBJ2-1, reads KAGVTQTPRYLIKTRGQQVTLSCSPISGHRSVSWYQQTPGQGLQFLFEYFSETQRNKGNFPGRFSGRQFSNSRSEMNVSTLELGDSALYLCASSLEGVTYNEQFFGPGTRLTVL.

This clonotype was picked up many times. The V and J genes are TRBV5-1 and TRBJ1-2; D gene ambiguous. The CDR3 extends over 12 amino acids. Trimming stripped 0 bases from V and 3 bases from J, with 3 bases between. The germline V gene encodes CDR1 SGHRS and CDR2 YFSETQ. The CDR3 nucleotides are TGCGCCAGCAGCTTGGATTACTATGGCTACACCTTC. Translation gives CASSLDYYGYTF. Full variable domain (rest looked up from reference TRBV5-1 and TRBJ1-2): KAGVTQTPRYLIKTRGQQVTLSCSPISGHRSVSWYQQTPGQGLQFLFEYFSETQRNKGNFPGRFSGRQFSNSRSEMNVSTLELGDSALYLCASSLDYYGYTFGSGTRLTVV.

This clonotype was counted a few times. This sequence joins TRBV5-6 and TRBJ2-7; 8 bases match TRBD2. This CDR3 is 14 amino acids long. The V and J ends lost 3 bases and 3 bases, in that order; junction bases with no gene match: 5. In germline, CDR1 is SGHDT, CDR2 YYEEEE. CDR3 residues: CASSSAGDHYEQYF. For the CDR3, the DNA is TGTGCCAGCAGCTCAGCGGGGGATCACTACGAGCAGTACTTC.

V usage is TRBV20-1 and J usage is TRBJ1-2; tentatively, D is TRBD1 (5 bases). The V end was cut by 1 base, the J end by 3 bases, with 12 bases between. The CDR3 runs to 14 residues. From germline, CDR1 is DFQATT and CDR2 SNEGSKA (reference sequence). The CDR3 sequence is CSARAPGGDYGYTF. CDR3 sequence (DNA): TGCAGTGCTAGAGCGCCGGGGGGTGACTATGGCTACACCTTC.

The rearrangement uses TRBV28 and TRBJ2-5; D is unresolved. Trimming took 7 bases from V and 4 from J, leaving 7 bases between them. CDR1 and CDR2 (germline): MDHEN, SYDVKM. CDR3 length equals 11 residues. As DNA, the CDR3 is TGTGCCAGCATCTTCCCAGAGACCCAGTACTTC. Translated, it gives CASIFPETQYF.